The present entry profiles one T cell receptor (beta chain) with its context. The CDR3 spans 13 residues. CDR1 and CDR2 from the germline V gene are LNHNV and YYDKDF (reference sequence). This specimen comes from a study of blood T cell repertoires in COVID-19. Study details: The origin of the acute and convalescent COVID-19 samples was the United States, Italy and Spain.

Participant ages covered about 18 to 90 years across 20 to 25 US areas. No more than 2 weeks before study entry, exposed participants had met a case of COVID-19. Method: immunoSEQ multiplex PCR; TCRdb's copy keeps in-frame clones and lacks some. The sample gives 250,000 or so clones, about 85% of which show up once; around 6.3% is in the top ten. The V call is TRBV15, the J call TRBJ2-5; tentative D call: TRBD1 (5 bases). The tail of the sequence fits TRBJ2-7 better, so the J call may be wrong. This clonotype was sampled from a woman aged 50 to 60 who had been exposed to COVID-19. Sequencing used PBMCs or T cells enriched from blood (not recorded which). CDR3 loop: CATSREWGFEQYF. The CDR3 region has the DNA TGTGCCACCAGCAGAGAGTGGGGCTTCGAGCAGTACTTC.